The subject of this entry is one T cell receptor (beta chain). Original handling: Reference gene primer amplification gave estimated nucleated cell counts. Assay: immunoSEQ multiplex PCR; the TCRdb copy retains only in-frame clones and omits some. Clone size and V and J calls were adopted from that table, with D and trimming inferred from the DNA. In the table there are under 300,000 clones, roughly 80% of which are singletons. These data originate in a study of blood T cell repertoires in COVID-19. Study background: The United States, Italy and Spain supplied acute and convalescent COVID-19 samples. PBMCs, B-cell-depleted T cells, or T cells were the source of the cDNA or gDNA that made up the material.

Germline assignment: CDR1 LGHDT and CDR2 YNNKEL (reference sequence). Trimming pared 0 bases from V and 0 bases from J, leaving 10 bases between. CDR3 length: 16 amino acids. The clonotype originates from a woman between 18 and 29 years old with acute or convalescent COVID-19. The V call is TRBV3-1 (or the pseudogene TRBV3-2), the J call TRBJ2-3, with a tentative D call TRBD2 (5 bases). Sequenced input: peripheral blood. CDR3 sequence (DNA): TGTGCCAGCAGCCAAGACCCTAGCCCTAGCACAGATACGCAGTATTTT. It is translated as CASSQDPSPSTDTQYF.